The next 10 T cell receptor beta chains were all read from a single sample in a study of T cells in narcolepsy. Assay used: immunoSEQ multiplex PCR; TCRdb lists only in-frame clones, some missing. The table records 27,000 or so clones, approximately 80% of them present only once. The sequenced sample consisted of CD45RA- memory CD4+ T cells from PBMCs. Every receptor here comes from a human donor with narcolepsy.

This chain links TRBV30 with TRBJ2-4; D perhaps matches TRBD1 (6 bases). V lost 2 bases and J 3 bases, leaving 14 bases between the germline ends. This CDR3 contains 15 residues. The germline gives CDR1 GTSNPN, CDR2 SVGIG (reference sequence). CDR3 sequence reads: CAWSLVQGDKNIQYF. The CDR3 DNA follows: TGTGCCTGGAGTTTGGTACAGGGAGACAAAAACATTCAGTACTTC.

With respect to this clone: Other DNA variants within this sample encode the same CDR3. The CDR3 region is CASSPDNQPQHF. The DNA of the CDR3 is TGTGCCAGCTCACCCGACAATCAGCCCCAGCATTTT. V gene TRBV18 combines with J gene TRBJ1-5; D not resolved. CDR1 is KGHSH and CDR2 is LQKENI in the germline V gene. The CDR3 has 12 residues. V was shortened by 3 bases and J by 3 bases, with 3 bases between the two germline ends.

V gene TRBV30 combines with J gene TRBJ1-2, with D uncertain. Germline assignment: CDR1 GTSNPN and CDR2 SVGIG (reference sequence). V lost 5 bases, J lost 8 bases, and 18 bases lay in between. CDR3 length: 13 amino acids. Here the CDR3 reads CAWRRLPARGYTF. The CDR3 nucleotides are TGTGCCTGGCGGCGCCTCCCCGCGAGGGGCTACACCTTC.

V is TRBV30 and J is TRBJ2-7, with 7 bases lining up with TRBD1. Unmatched junction bases numbered 11, after V lost 8 bases and J lost 4 bases. CDR3 length: 13 amino acids. CDR1 is GTSNPN, CDR2 SVGIG, per germline (reference sequence). The CDR3 sequence: CAVLKGAGYEQYF. Written as DNA, the CDR3 is TGTGCCGTGTTAAAGGGGGCTGGGTACGAGCAGTACTTC.

This sequence joins TRBV7-9 and TRBJ2-1, with D perhaps being TRBD1 or TRBD2 (5 bases each). Germline V CDR1 and CDR2: SEHNR, FQNEAQ (reference sequence). The CDR3 runs to 18 residues. V lost 5 bases, J lost 10 bases, and 30 bases lay in between. As DNA, the CDR3 is TGTGCCAGCAGCCCTGACCTGGGACGGGTCCCGTCGGGTTGGGAGCAGTTCTTC. Its translation: CASSPDLGRVPSGWEQFF.

The CDR3 sequence: CASTYRAGTAEAFF. DNA of the CDR3: TGTGCCAGCACCTACAGGGCAGGGACTGCTGAAGCTTTCTTT. The chain combines TRBV6-5 with TRBJ1-1, with D perhaps matching TRBD1 (6 bases). The V and J ends lost 7 bases and 6 bases respectively, with 18 bases between them. The germline gives CDR1 MNHEY, CDR2 SVGAGI. CDR3 length: 14 residues.

The CDR3 DNA follows: TGTGCCAGCAGCTTAGGGGAGGGATACTATGGCTACACCTTC. Amino acids: CASSLGEGYYGYTF. The chain joins TRBV11-3 to TRBJ1-2; D is unresolved. V was trimmed by 1 base and J by 3 bases, leaving 9 bases between them. The CDR3 totals 14 residues. Looked up from germline, CDR1 is SGHNT and CDR2 is YENEEA.

This clone occurred a few times. The chain couples TRBV7-9 to TRBJ1-2, with 7 bases matching TRBD1. The CDR3 contains 14 residues. J was trimmed by 8 bases and V by 4 bases; bases with no gene match: 10. CDR1 SEHNR and CDR2 FQNEAQ come from the germline V gene (reference sequence). The CDR3 region is CASSSRMTGPGYTF. CDR3 DNA sequence: TGTGCCAGCAGCTCGAGAATGACAGGGCCCGGCTACACCTTC.

V gene TRBV7-2 combines with J gene TRBJ1-1; D remains unclear. Germline CDR1 SGHTA, CDR2 FQGNSA. This CDR3 comprises 14 residues. Trimming shortened V by 8 bases and J by 0 bases, and 13 bases separated the two germline ends. The CDR3 region has the DNA TGTGCCAGCCGCCAGAGGCACATGAACACTGAAGCTTTCTTT. Its protein product is CASRQRHMNTEAFF.

The V call is TRBV7-9, the J call TRBJ2-7; a possible D gene is TRBD2 (6 bases). The CDR3 has 16 amino acids. The V gene lost 2 bases and the J gene lost 0 bases, with 14 bases spanning the gap. The germline CDR1 and CDR2 sequences are SEHNR and FQNEAQ (reference sequence). CDR3 nucleotide sequence: TGTGCCAGCAGCTTACACGGGGGATCACTCTCCTACGAGCAGTACTTC. Protein sequence: CASSLHGGSLSYEQYF.